The next 32 T cell receptor beta chains were all read from a single sample in a study of shared clonotypes between healthy human individuals. Clones were sequenced by immunoSEQ multiplex PCR, and TCRdb holds only the in-frame ones, with some missing. The data show just over 2,000,000 clones, with roughly 96% seen just once and approximately 0.13% held by the top ten. Sequencing was done on a sample of naive CD4+ T cells sorted from blood. Subset defined: CD45RA+ positively selected. The receptors originated from a man between 18 and 29 years old in good health.

This chain joins TRBV11-3 and TRBJ2-1; 15 nucleotides match TRBD2. Germline CDR1 reads SGHNT; CDR2 reads YENEEA. The CDR3 is made up of 19 amino acids. V shed 7 bases and J 2 bases; nucleotides not matched to a gene: 12. CDR3 protein: CASNPRRGTSGRPYNEQFF. The CDR3, as DNA: TGTGCCAGCAACCCTAGAAGGGGGACTAGCGGGAGGCCCTACAATGAGCAGTTCTTC.

The chain joins TRBV6-6 to TRBJ1-6; D gene ambiguous. This CDR3 contains 15 residues. Germline V lookup: CDR1 MNHNY, CDR2 SVGAGI (reference sequence). Trimming pared 2 bases from V and 7 bases from J, leaving 12 bases between. The CDR3 is CASSYIYGENSPLHF. CDR3 coding DNA: TGTGCCAGCAGTTACATTTACGGGGAAAATTCACCCCTCCACTTT.

V is TRBV11-2 and J is TRBJ1-6; D remains ambiguous. Germline loops: CDR1 SGHAT, CDR2 FQNNGV. The CDR3 runs 16 residues. With 9 bases removed from V and 6 bases from J, the gap between germline ends came to 21 bases. The CDR3 sequence is CARSRAGDWTNSPLHF. Written as DNA, the CDR3 is TGTGCCAGAAGCCGGGCGGGAGACTGGACTAATTCACCCCTCCACTTT.

The chain employs TRBV6-5 and TRBJ2-3, with 8 bases that match TRBD2. The germline gives CDR1 MNHEY, CDR2 SVGAGI. The junction had 7 bases not matched to a gene; V was cut back by 6 bases and J by 2 bases. This CDR3 comprises 15 residues. The CDR3 bases are TGTGCCAGCAGCCCGCTAGCGGGCCTCACAGATACGCAGTATTTT. As protein: CASSPLAGLTDTQYF.

The chain employs TRBV2 and TRBJ1-5; D is undetermined. Trimming cost V 6 bases and J 4 bases, with 10 bases left between them. CDR3 size: 13 residues. CDR1 is SNHLY and CDR2 is FYNNEI in the germline V gene. The CDR3 DNA sequence: TGTGCCAGCAGGGGCGGGGAGAATCAGCCCCAGCATTTT. Its protein is CASRGGENQPQHF.

This chain links TRBV10-3 with TRBJ2-3; weak D call: TRBD2 (6 bases). The V end was cut by 4 bases, the J end by 2 bases, with 13 bases between. The CDR3 extends over 15 amino acids. Germline CDR1 ENHRY, CDR2 SYGVKD. CDR3 bases: TGTGCCATCAGTGCCGTAGCGGAAGACACAGATACGCAGTATTTT. It is translated as CAISAVAEDTDTQYF.

The V gene is TRBV19, the J gene TRBJ1-1; TRBD1 is a possible D gene (6 bases). Deletions cut 2 bases from V and 1 base from J, with 26 bases between. Germline lookup yields CDR1 LNHDA and CDR2 SQIVND (reference sequence). This CDR3 contains 20 residues. The CDR3 protein is CASSIPSSRFRGSPNTEAFF. The CDR3 DNA reads as TGTGCCAGTAGTATACCGTCTTCCCGTTTTAGGGGGAGTCCGAACACTGAAGCTTTCTTT.

V gene TRBV4-1 combines with J gene TRBJ1-5; 8 positions match TRBD1. V lost 0 bases and J lost 3; bases outside the gene matches: 7. CDR1 MGHRA and CDR2 YSYEKL come from the germline V gene. The CDR3 is made up of 17 amino acids. CDR3 sequence (DNA): TGCGCCAGCAGCCAAGACCGTACAGGGGGGTCCAATCAGCCCCAGCATTTT. Its translation is CASSQDRTGGSNQPQHF.

V gene TRBV5-4 combines with J gene TRBJ1-6; TRBD1 is a possible D gene (6 bases). This CDR3 region has 15 residues. Germline lookup yields CDR1 SGHNT and CDR2 YYREEE (reference sequence). V lost 4 bases to trimming and J lost 6 bases, with 14 bases between them. The CDR3 DNA follows: TGTGCCAGCAGCCCAGAGGGGGGTACTAATTCACCCCTCCACTTT. Amino acid sequence: CASSPEGGTNSPLHF.

The chain has TRBV28 and TRBJ2-3; weak D call: TRBD1 (6 bases). CDR1 is MDHEN, CDR2 SYDVKM, per germline. V shed 1 base and J shed 4 bases, with 9 bases lying between them. This CDR3 contains 14 residues. CDR3 nucleotide sequence: TGTGCCAGCAGTTTATTTAACAGGGCAGATACGCAGTATTTT. This encodes CASSLFNRADTQYF.

This sequence joins TRBV15 and TRBJ1-5; 7 bases line up with TRBD1. Germline loops: CDR1 LNHNV, CDR2 YYDKDF (reference sequence). The V and J ends lost 8 bases and 3 bases, in that order; junction bases with no gene match: 7. The CDR3 is made up of 14 amino acids. DNA for the CDR3: TGTGCCACCGCGCGAGGGGGCCCCAATCAGCCCCAGCATTTT. This translates into CATARGGPNQPQHF. Drawing the rest from reference TRBV15 and TRBJ1-5, the complete variable domain is DAMVIQNPRYQVTQFGKPVTLSCSQTLNHNVMYWYQQKSSQAPKLLFHYYDKDFNNEADTPDNFQSRRPNTSFCFLDIRSPGLGDTAMYLCATARGGPNQPQHFGDGTRLSIL.

The chain recombines TRBV4-1 with TRBJ2-7, with D possibly TRBD1 on 5 matching bases. V was pared by 0 bases and J by 5 bases, with 8 bases between. Germline V gives CDR1 MGHRA, CDR2 YSYEKL. This CDR3 contains 13 residues. The CDR3 sequence is CASSQDPGNEQYF. The CDR3, as DNA: TGCGCCAGCAGCCAAGATCCAGGGAACGAGCAGTACTTC.

The CDR3 DNA sequence: TGTGCCATCAGTGCCCCTCCTGGGCGGGGTAGCACAGATACGCAGTATTTT. Its protein is CAISAPPGRGSTDTQYF. The rearrangement links TRBV10-3 to TRBJ2-3; the D gene is possibly TRBD2 (6 bases). CDR1 and CDR2 from the germline V gene are ENHRY and SYGVKD. The CDR3 is 17 amino acids. V gave up 4 bases and J gave up 0 bases, with 17 bases separating them.

V and J are TRBV6-5 and TRBJ2-4; 9 bases match TRBD2. The germline gives CDR1 MNHEY, CDR2 SVGAGI. V shed 11 bases and J 6 bases; nucleotides not matched to a gene: 8. The CDR3 spans 13 residues. The CDR3 sequence is CACAGGRGNIQYF. The DNA for the CDR3 is TGTGCCTGCGCGGGGGGGCGCGGAAACATTCAGTACTTC.

This clone was seen only once. V and J are TRBV5-1 and TRBJ1-2; possible D gene TRBD1, 5 bases. Germline V gene lookup returns CDR1 SGHRS and CDR2 YFSETQ. Trimming took off 5 bases at V and 2 bases at J, with 13 bases between the two ends. This CDR3 spans 14 amino acids. Written as DNA, the CDR3 is TGCGCCAGCAGTGTCGGGGCTGAGAACTATGGCTACACCTTC. Translating gives CASSVGAENYGYTF.

V is TRBV10-3 and J is TRBJ2-2; perhaps TRBD2 as D (5 bases). The CDR3 extends over 15 amino acids. Germline V gene data show CDR1 as ENHRY and CDR2 as SYGVKD. V was clipped by 3 bases and J by 7 bases, with 15 bases between them. The CDR3 loop is CAISESLGEIGELFF. As DNA, the CDR3 is TGTGCCATCAGTGAATCACTAGGAGAGATCGGGGAGCTGTTTTTT.

The chain combines TRBV7-9 with TRBJ2-3; 9 positions agree with TRBD2. Germline lookup yields CDR1 SEHNR and CDR2 FQNEAQ (reference sequence). The CDR3 spans 16 residues. V was pared by 1 base and J by 2 bases, with 4 bases of the junction left unmatched. The CDR3 sequence: CASSLVTSGATDTQYF. The DNA of the CDR3 is TGTGCCAGCAGCTTAGTGACTAGCGGTGCCACAGATACGCAGTATTTT.

This clone showed up just a few times. The V and J genes are TRBV15 and TRBJ1-6; D is unclear. This CDR3 is 14 amino acids long. V was shortened by 0 bases and J by 7 bases, with 7 bases between the two germline ends. The germline V gene has CDR1 LNHNV and CDR2 YYDKDF (reference sequence). In DNA form, the CDR3 reads TGTGCCACCAGCAGAGAGCAAGGGAATTCACCCCTCCACTTT. Protein product: CATSREQGNSPLHF.

The chain couples TRBV6-1 to TRBJ1-5; D perhaps matches TRBD1 (6 bases). V lost 2 bases to trimming and J lost 6 bases, with 20 bases between them. Germline CDR1 MNHNS, CDR2 SASEGT. The CDR3 has 17 residues. DNA of the CDR3: TGTGCCAGCAGTGAAACCTGGCCTGGCAGGGGCAGTCAGCCCCAGCATTTT. This encodes CASSETWPGRGSQPQHF.

V and J are TRBV7-2 and TRBJ1-2, with D tentatively TRBD1 (5 bases). The CDR3 runs 14 residues. Trimming left V 0 bases short and J 6 bases short, with 11 bases between. Germline values: CDR1 SGHTA, CDR2 FQGNSA. The CDR3 bases are TGTGCCAGCAGCTTAGCCGTGGAGGGGAATGGCTACACCTTC. Protein product: CASSLAVEGNGYTF.

As for this clone: Mismatch with germline at one junction end may stem from a read error. The gene calls are TRBV7-6 and TRBJ2-3; TRBD2 matches at 7 bases. Germline V CDR1 and CDR2: SGHVS, FNYEAQ. The CDR3 spans 14 residues. The CDR3 DNA is TGTGCCAGCAGCTCCGTGACTAGCAGAGATACGCAGTATTTT. Protein product: CASSSVTSRDTQYF.

V gene TRBV9 combines with J gene TRBJ2-1, with TRBD2 matching over 11 bases. CDR3 length: 15 amino acids. Trimming removed 6 bases from V and 10 bases from J; junction bases left unmatched: 12. Germline CDR1 is SGDLS and CDR2 is YYNGEE. This chain's CDR3 is CASKELAGGPGEQFF. In DNA form, the CDR3 reads TGTGCCAGCAAAGAGTTAGCGGGAGGGCCAGGAGAGCAGTTCTTC.

The chain uses TRBV5-1 and TRBJ1-2; D is unclear. This CDR3 comprises 13 residues. With 0 bases removed from V and 5 bases from J, the gap between germline ends came to 8 bases. The V gene's germline CDR1 is SGHRS and CDR2 YFSETQ. CDR3 sequence (DNA): TGCGCCAGCAGCTTGGTTGGGGAGTATGGCTACACCTTC. Residues: CASSLVGEYGYTF.

The rearrangement uses TRBV7-2 and TRBJ1-2; D perhaps matches TRBD1 (5 bases). Trimming cost V 5 bases and J 8 bases, with 15 bases left between them. CDR3 length: 13 amino acids. The V gene's germline CDR1 is SGHTA and CDR2 FQGNSA. CDR3 coding DNA: TGTGCCAGCAGCCGGGGACCCGCTTTGGGCTACACCTTC. It is translated as CASSRGPALGYTF.

The gene calls are TRBV15 and TRBJ2-1, with D possibly being TRBD2 (7 bases). Trimming pared 1 base from V and 12 bases from J, leaving 13 bases between. Germline V lookup: CDR1 LNHNV, CDR2 YYDKDF (reference sequence). This CDR3 region has 13 residues. The CDR3 DNA sequence: TGTGCCACCAGCAGAGTGGGGGCTAGCGGGCAGTTCTTC. This sequence encodes CATSRVGASGQFF.

The rearrangement links TRBV5-1 to TRBJ2-7, with a weak D call TRBD1 (6 bases). Trimming took off 2 bases at V and 5 bases at J, with 17 bases between the two ends. Germline V CDR1 and CDR2: SGHRS, YFSETQ. The CDR3 consists of 15 residues. CDR3 DNA: TGCGCCAGCAGCTTAGGCGACAGGCGATCCGACGAGCAGTACTTC. Protein sequence: CASSLGDRRSDEQYF.

A note on this clone: Other DNA sequences in the same sample also yield this CDR3. The rearrangement joins TRBV6-1 to TRBJ1-3; D is unclear. Germline V gene sequence: CDR1 MNHNS, CDR2 SASEGT. V was shortened by 2 bases and J by 0 bases, with 5 bases between the two germline ends. CDR3 length equals 14 residues. The CDR3 DNA reads as TGTGCCAGCAGTGAAAGGAGCTCTGGAAACACCATATATTTT. Translating it yields CASSERSSGNTIYF.

The chain couples TRBV21-1 to TRBJ1-6. TRBV21-1 represents a pseudogene. This CDR3 region has 17 residues. CDR3: CASSNPSGVSGNSPLHF. Here the CDR3 DNA reads TGTGCCAGCAGCAACCCATCCGGAGTTTCTGGTAATTCACCCCTCCACTTT.

This sequence joins TRBV30 and TRBJ1-2; D not resolved. The CDR3 is made up of 13 amino acids. Germline loops: CDR1 GTSNPN, CDR2 SVGIG (reference sequence). V dropped 0 bases and J dropped 8 bases, with 13 bases sitting between them. The CDR3 sequence is CAWSVVVNHGYTF. CDR3 in DNA: TGTGCCTGGAGTGTAGTTGTAAACCACGGCTACACCTTC.

The chain joins TRBV30 to TRBJ2-1; TRBD2 matches 11 bases. This CDR3 is 13 amino acids long. From germline, CDR1 is GTSNPN and CDR2 SVGIG (reference sequence). Trimming at V came to 1 base and at J to 13 bases, leaving 6 bases not matched to a gene. The CDR3, as DNA: TGTGCCTGGAGTGGTGCTAGCGGGGGGAACCAGTTCTTC. It translates to CAWSGASGGNQFF.

The V call is TRBV9, the J call TRBJ1-2, with D tentatively TRBD1 (6 bases). V lost 4 bases to trimming and J lost 5 bases, with 12 bases between them. CDR1 and CDR2 from the germline V gene are SGDLS and YYNGEE. CDR3 length: 13 amino acids. The CDR3 DNA sequence: TGTGCCAGCAGCCTCACGGACAGTTATGGCTACACCTTC. Amino acid sequence: CASSLTDSYGYTF.

As regards this clone: The sample has other DNA sequences that encode this CDR3 too. The V call is TRBV6-1, the J call TRBJ1-6, with TRBD1 matching 9 bases. The germline CDR1 and CDR2 sequences are MNHNS and SASEGT. V lost 6 bases, J lost 7 bases, and 1 base stayed unmatched. The CDR3 sequence is 13 residues long. CDR3 DNA sequence: TGTGCCAGCAGGACAGGGGGGAATTCACCCCTCCACTTT. This translates into CASRTGGNSPLHF.